The rows below give T cell receptor beta chains drawn from one sample of a study of TIL therapy for anti-PD-1-resistant metastatic lung cancer. Generated by immunoSEQ multiplex PCR, the TCRdb table keeps only in-frame clones and is missing some. The data contain fewer than 20,000 clones, under 90% of them seen just once; the ten biggest clones take up approximately 2%. The sample consisted of blood, taken at baseline. The receptors come from a person aged 25-85 years with non-small cell lung cancer. CDR3s include the opening cysteine and the closing phenylalanine or tryptophan. D genes are given only for firm matches. The size entry is marked missing in some rows and otherwise reads once, few, many or a size class.

CDR3nt: TGTGCCAGCAGCCGGGGGAGGGCAGGCACTGAAGCTTTCTTT; CDR3aa: CASSRGRAGTEAFF; v_gene: TRBV7-9; abundance: NA; j_gene: TRBJ1-1; d_gene: NA
CDR3nt: TGTGCCAGCAGTTACTTTGGACAGGGGTACGAGCAGTACTTC; CDR3aa: CASSYFGQGYEQYF; v_gene: TRBV6-5; abundance: NA; j_gene: TRBJ2-7; d_gene: TRBD1
CDR3nt: TGTGCCAGAAGCGTCGATGGCGGTCCGGGGGGGCTAGCCAAAAACATTCAGTACTTC; CDR3aa: CARSVDGGPGGLAKNIQYF; v_gene: TRBV5-3; abundance: once; j_gene: TRBJ2-4; d_gene: TRBD2
CDR3nt: TGTGCCAGCAGCGCAGGAAGCGGGGGGGCCCTTAATGAGCAGTTCTTC; CDR3aa: CASSAGSGGALNEQFF; v_gene: TRBV9; abundance: NA; j_gene: TRBJ2-1; d_gene: TRBD2
CDR3nt: TGTGCCAGCAGTAAGGAAAAGGTCTCCTACGAGCAGTACTTC; CDR3aa: CASSKEKVSYEQYF; v_gene: TRBV2; abundance: NA; j_gene: TRBJ2-7; d_gene: NA
CDR3nt: TGCGCCAGCAGTGAGTGGGCCAGGGTATGCAATCAGCCCCAGCATTTT; CDR3aa: CASSEWARVCNQPQHF; v_gene: TRBV10-1; abundance: few; j_gene: TRBJ1-5; d_gene: NA
CDR3nt: TGCGCCAGCAGCCAAGGAGCCTACGAGCAGTACTTC; CDR3aa: CASSQGAYEQYF; v_gene: TRBV5-1; abundance: few; j_gene: TRBJ2-7; d_gene: NA
CDR3nt: TGCGCCAGCAGCCAAGAGACAGACAATGAGCAGTTCTTC; CDR3aa: CASSQETDNEQFF; v_gene: TRBV4-3; abundance: NA; j_gene: TRBJ2-1; d_gene: NA
CDR3nt: TGTGCCAGCAGTTTCGGCGGGGGGGCCGAAGAGACCCAGTACTTC; CDR3aa: CASSFGGGAEETQYF; v_gene: TRBV6-1; abundance: NA; j_gene: TRBJ2-5; d_gene: TRBD2
CDR3nt: TGCGCCAGCAGCTTGGGGACTAGCCTAGGGGGTACGGAGCAGTACTTT; CDR3aa: CASSLGTSLGGTEQYF; v_gene: TRBV5-1; abundance: NA; j_gene: TRBJ2-7; d_gene: TRBD2